This T cell receptor (beta chain) derives from a study of beta chain features in type 1 diabetes. Notes on the study in general: For patients, the naive, central memory and Treg TCRB repertoires appeared more alike than for healthy donors.

Expressed TCRB transcripts were sequenced because the entire RNA isolate underwent reverse transcription. Data came from immunoSEQ multiplex PCR; TCRdb stores just in-frame clones and leaves some out. The sample carries fewer than 400,000 clones, roughly 8% recorded once. As regards this clone: Its specificity is not known.

CDR1 SGHRS and CDR2 YFSETQ come from the germline V gene. Trimming took off 4 bases at V and 6 bases at J, with 20 bases between the two ends. This CDR3 comprises 15 residues. Post-sort purity exceeded 95% for all sorted populations. The sample consisted of central memory CD4+ T cells from blood. This sequence joins TRBV5-1 and TRBJ2-7, with D maybe TRBD2 (6 bases). The receptor was isolated from a woman younger than 30 in good health. The CDR3 DNA is TGCGCCAGCAGCCCATATACCGGGAGCTCTAGCGAGCAGTACTTC. This codes for CASSPYTGSSSEQYF.